The 28 T cell receptor beta chains below all came from one sample that was sequenced in a study of T cell responses to AZD1222 COVID-19 vaccine. Only in-frame clones appear in the TCRdb table, and some are missing; sequencing was by immunoSEQ multiplex PCR. The data contain about 140,000 clones, nearly 95% of them seen just once; the ten biggest clones take up about 3.7%. Sample: peripheral blood, taken 28 days after the second AZD1222 dose. The receptors were sampled from an adult who received the AZD1222 COVID-19 vaccine.

This chain connects TRBV28 to TRBJ1-2, with D uncertain. CDR1 and CDR2 from the germline V gene are MDHEN and SYDVKM. Trimming took 2 bases from V and 4 from J, leaving 11 bases between them. The CDR3 loop spans 14 amino acids. This chain's CDR3 is CASSLREAGYGYTF. DNA for the CDR3: TGTGCCAGCAGTTTACGTGAGGCCGGCTATGGCTACACCTTC.

The chain is built from TRBV15 and TRBJ2-7; 8 bases line up with TRBD2. The CDR3 totals 14 residues. Germline assignment: CDR1 LNHNV and CDR2 YYDKDF (reference sequence). V dropped 5 bases and J dropped 5; count of bases not matched to a gene: 8. The CDR3 DNA follows: TGTGCCACCAGCTCCGGGGGGGGCGGCGACGAGCAGTACTTC. It is translated as CATSSGGGGDEQYF.

The V call is TRBV18, the J call TRBJ2-7; the match to TRBD2 covers 12 bases. Germline V gene data show CDR1 as KGHSH and CDR2 as LQKENI. The CDR3 covers 15 residues. Trimming cost V 6 bases and J 0 bases; bases outside gene matches: 3. CDR3 sequence: CASSRTSGTSYEQYF. The CDR3, as DNA: TGTGCCAGCTCCCGGACTAGCGGGACCTCCTACGAGCAGTACTTC. Full variable domain (remainder filled in from reference TRBV18 and TRBJ2-7): NAGVMQNPRHLVRRRGQEARLRCSPMKGHSHVYWYRQLPEEGLKFMVYLQKENIIDESGMPKERFSAEFPKEGPSILRIQQVVRGDSAAYFCASSRTSGTSYEQYFGPGTRLTVT.

The V gene is TRBV6-5, the J gene TRBJ1-5; perhaps TRBD1 as D (5 bases). Per the germline V gene, CDR1 is MNHEY and CDR2 is SVGAGI. V was pared by 4 bases and J by 11 bases, with 21 bases between. The CDR3 sequence is 15 residues long. The CDR3: CASSFTGTAIRSQHF. DNA of the CDR3: TGTGCCAGCAGTTTCACCGGGACGGCGATACGATCCCAGCATTTT.

This rearrangement joins TRBV27 to TRBJ1-1, with TRBD1 matching 10 bases. This CDR3 spans 15 amino acids. Germline CDR1 and CDR2: MNHEY and SMNVEV (reference sequence). The ends lost 6 bases at V and 4 bases at J; junction bases unmatched: 8. CDR3 amino acids: CASSVRDRGGTEAFF. The CDR3 DNA reads as TGTGCCAGCAGCGTCCGGGACAGGGGAGGCACTGAAGCTTTCTTT.

This clone occurred once. This chain links TRBV28 with TRBJ2-1; tentative D call: TRBD2 (7 bases). The CDR3 totals 12 residues. V shed 7 bases and J shed 7 bases, with 11 bases lying between them. Germline V gives CDR1 MDHEN, CDR2 SYDVKM. The CDR3 coding sequence is TGTGCCAGCATCGGGGGGCGGAATGAGCAGTTCTTC. Protein sequence: CASIGGRNEQFF.

The chain uses TRBV18 and TRBJ2-7; TRBD1 might be the D (6 bases). Germline V gene sequence: CDR1 KGHSH, CDR2 LQKENI. This CDR3 is 14 amino acids long. V dropped 3 bases and J dropped 0 bases, with 9 bases sitting between them. CDR3 DNA sequence: TGTGCCAGCTCACCGGACAGCCGCTCCTACGAGCAGTACTTC. Translating gives CASSPDSRSYEQYF.

This clone appeared once. CDR3 amino acids: CASSKDRAAYEQYF. The CDR3 DNA sequence: TGTGCCAGCAGTAAGGACAGGGCCGCCTACGAGCAGTACTTC. The J gene is TRBJ2-7, the V gene TRBV6-5; TRBD1 agrees at 8 bases. The germline CDR1 and CDR2 sequences are MNHEY and SVGAGI. The CDR3 spans 14 residues. J was trimmed by 2 bases and V by 5 bases; bases with no gene match: 5.

V and J are TRBV5-4 and TRBJ1-6, with unresolved D. Trimming shortened V by 0 bases and J by 0 bases, and 7 bases separated the two germline ends. The CDR3 has 16 amino acids. In germline, CDR1 is SGHNT, CDR2 YYREEE (reference sequence). CDR3 nucleotides: TGTGCCAGCAGCTTGGAAAGTCGCTCCTATAATTCACCCCTCCACTTT. It translates to CASSLESRSYNSPLHF.

The chain couples TRBV5-8 to TRBJ2-5; D not certain. Germline values: CDR1 SGHTS, CDR2 YDEGEE. The CDR3 totals 12 residues. With 6 bases removed from V and 2 bases from J, the gap between germline ends came to 8 bases. CDR3 amino acids: CASMGYQETQYF. CDR3 in DNA: TGTGCCAGCATGGGGTATCAAGAGACCCAGTACTTC.

In its sample, this clone was seen once. The chain recombines TRBV27 with TRBJ1-2; 9 bases line up with TRBD1. There are 13 residues in the CDR3. V lost 3 bases and J lost 6; bases outside the gene matches: 2. Germline V CDR1 and CDR2: MNHEY, SMNVEV (reference sequence). The CDR3, as DNA: TGTGCCAGCAGTTTCCGGGACAGGGATGGCTACACCTTC. This translates into CASSFRDRDGYTF.

This sequence joins TRBV5-1 and TRBJ2-1; no reliable D call. V lost 0 bases and J 10 bases, leaving 5 bases between the germline ends. The length of the CDR3 is 11 residues. Germline-derived CDR1 and CDR2 are SGHRS and YFSETQ. The DNA for the CDR3 is TGCGCCAGCAGCTTGGGTGGAGAGCAGTTCTTC. It encodes CASSLGGEQFF.

This chain connects TRBV7-6 to TRBJ2-3; 7 nucleotides match TRBD2. This CDR3 comprises 15 residues. Germline V gene sequence: CDR1 SGHVS, CDR2 FNYEAQ. Trimming cost V 7 bases and J 0 bases; bases outside gene matches: 7. The CDR3: CASTSGGGSTDTQYF. In nucleotides, the CDR3 is TGTGCCAGCACCTCAGGCGGGGGAAGCACAGATACGCAGTATTTT.

As DNA, the CDR3 is TGTGCCTGGAGTGAGGGGACAGGGGCTTCACCCCTCCACTTT. Amino acid sequence: CAWSEGTGASPLHF. This chain joins TRBV30 and TRBJ1-6, with 10 bases lining up with TRBD1. Germline V CDR1 and CDR2: GTSNPN, SVGIG (reference sequence). There are 14 residues in the CDR3. Trimming at V came to 1 base and at J to 9 bases, leaving 3 bases not matched to a gene.

The V gene is TRBV27, the J gene TRBJ2-3; 7 nucleotides align to TRBD1. CDR1 and CDR2 (germline): MNHEY, SMNVEV (reference sequence). Germline trimming cut 6 bases from V and 3 bases from J; bases unmatched to any gene: 9. The CDR3 loop spans 15 amino acids. CDR3 residues: CASSSQGVGTDTQYF. The CDR3 DNA reads as TGTGCCAGCAGCTCCCAGGGGGTTGGGACAGATACGCAGTATTTT.

The chain carries TRBV6-5 and TRBJ2-7; 9 positions agree with TRBD1. The CDR3 length is 14 residues. The V segment lost 7 bases and the J segment 4 bases; nucleotides outside the gene matches: 8. In germline, CDR1 is MNHEY, CDR2 SVGAGI. The CDR3, as DNA: TGTGCCAGCAAAGCCGGACAGGGGAATTACGAGCAGTACTTC. Its protein product is CASKAGQGNYEQYF.

The chain links TRBV5-6 to TRBJ2-2; TRBD2 is a possible D gene (6 bases). The V gene's germline CDR1 is SGHDT and CDR2 YYEEEE. Trimming took off 1 base at V and 2 bases at J, with 12 bases between the two ends. CDR3 size: 16 residues. The CDR3 region has the DNA TGTGCCAGCAGCTTGACACCGGGAGCTAACACCGGGGAGCTGTTTTTT. Translation gives CASSLTPGANTGELFF.

The rearrangement joins TRBV5-4 to TRBJ2-3, with D unclear. CDR1 is SGHNT and CDR2 is YYREEE in the germline V gene (reference sequence). The CDR3 totals 12 residues. Trimming left V 0 bases short and J 4 bases short, with 3 bases between. The CDR3 reads CASSLAADTQYF. CDR3 sequence (DNA): TGTGCCAGCAGCTTGGCCGCAGATACGCAGTATTTT.

The chain has TRBV18 and TRBJ2-2; a weak D match, TRBD1 (5 bases). V was trimmed by 1 base and J by 2 bases, leaving 14 bases between them. CDR3 length: 17 residues. The germline gives CDR1 KGHSH, CDR2 LQKENI. In DNA form, the CDR3 reads TGTGCCAGCTCACCACAAAGGGGTCGCCTCAACACCGGGGAGCTGTTTTTT. Amino acid sequence: CASSPQRGRLNTGELFF.

This clone was recorded once. V usage is TRBV27 and J usage is TRBJ2-2; TRBD1 matches 8 bases. The V gene's germline CDR1 is MNHEY and CDR2 SMNVEV (reference sequence). The CDR3 is 15 residues long. Trimming took 3 bases from V and 5 from J; bases not matched to a gene: 5. The CDR3 bases are TGTGCCAGCAGTTTCGGACAGGGAGCGACCGGGGAGCTGTTTTTT. Translation gives CASSFGQGATGELFF.

The genes are TRBV7-2 and TRBJ1-1, with 10 bases matching TRBD1. Germline lookup yields CDR1 SGHTA and CDR2 FQGNSA. The CDR3 consists of 15 residues. J lost 3 bases, V lost 1 base, and 2 bases had no gene match. The CDR3 loop reads CASSLDGTGDTEAFF. CDR3 nucleotide sequence: TGTGCCAGCAGCTTAGATGGGACAGGGGACACTGAAGCTTTCTTT. The variable domain in full, completed from reference TRBV7-2 and TRBJ1-1, reads GAGVSQSPSNKVTEKGKDVELRCDPISGHTALYWYRQSLGQGLEFLIYFQGNSAPDKSGLPSDRFSAERTGGSVSTLTIQRTQQEDSAVYLCASSLDGTGDTEAFFGQGTRLTVV.

J is TRBJ1-2 and V is TRBV19; 7 bases match TRBD1. V lost 1 base to trimming and J lost 2 bases; unmatched junction nucleotides: 1. Germline lookup yields CDR1 LNHDA and CDR2 SQIVND (reference sequence). There are 14 residues in the CDR3. CDR3 bases: TGTGCCAGTAGTATAGGGGGACAGAACTATGGCTACACCTTC. Translation gives CASSIGGQNYGYTF. The entire variable domain, with the rest obtained from reference TRBV19 and TRBJ1-2, is as follows: DGGITQSPKYLFRKEGQNVTLSCEQNLNHDAMYWYRQDPGQGLRLIYYSQIVNDFQKGDIAEGYSVSREKKESFPLTVTSAQKNPTAFYLCASSIGGQNYGYTFGSGTRLTVV.

The chain recombines TRBV5-1 with TRBJ2-3, with D possibly matching TRBD2 (6 bases). Germline CDR1 reads SGHRS; CDR2 reads YFSETQ. V gave up 4 bases and J gave up 4 bases, with 7 bases separating them. The CDR3 length is 12 residues. CDR3 amino acids: CASSPGADTQYF. CDR3 in DNA: TGCGCCAGCAGCCCGGGGGCAGATACGCAGTATTTT.

The rearrangement links TRBV28 to TRBJ2-5, with D unresolved. From germline, CDR1 is MDHEN and CDR2 SYDVKM. The V and J ends lost 3 bases and 4 bases respectively, with 15 bases between them. The CDR3 spans 15 residues. The CDR3 spells CASSFNYGFAETQYF. The CDR3 DNA is TGTGCCAGCAGTTTTAATTATGGATTTGCAGAGACCCAGTACTTC.

The gene calls are TRBV5-1 and TRBJ2-3; 10 bases are a match to TRBD1. This CDR3 contains 15 residues. CDR1 and CDR2 from the germline V gene are SGHRS and YFSETQ. Germline trimming cut 4 bases from V and 6 bases from J; bases unmatched to any gene: 8. For the CDR3, the DNA is TGCGCCAGCAGCCCCCGGGACAGGGGCAGGGATACGCAGTATTTT. Its translation is CASSPRDRGRDTQYF.

The V and J genes are TRBV19 and TRBJ2-2; D remains unclear. Trimming took off 3 bases at V and 6 bases at J, with 2 bases between the two ends. The length of the CDR3 is 11 residues. Germline CDR1 is LNHDA and CDR2 is SQIVND (reference sequence). CDR3 sequence (DNA): TGTGCCAGTAGTATGGCCGGGGAGCTGTTTTTT. Translation: CASSMAGELFF.

This rearrangement joins TRBV19 to TRBJ1-1; no clear D. V gave up 4 bases and J gave up 0 bases, with 12 bases separating them. There are 15 residues in the CDR3. Germline V lookup: CDR1 LNHDA, CDR2 SQIVND (reference sequence). In DNA form, the CDR3 reads TGTGCCAGTAGTAAGGCAGCTAGAATGAACACTGAAGCTTTCTTT. It codes for CASSKAARMNTEAFF.

The rearrangement links TRBV7-8 to TRBJ1-1, with D uncertain. Germline V lookup: CDR1 SGHVS, CDR2 FQNEAQ. Trimming took off 5 bases at V and 4 bases at J, with 17 bases between the two ends. The CDR3 spans 15 residues. The CDR3 DNA is TGTGCCAGCAGCCCCCGTGCGCTGTCGGCCACTGAAGCTTTCTTT. Translated, it gives CASSPRALSATEAFF.